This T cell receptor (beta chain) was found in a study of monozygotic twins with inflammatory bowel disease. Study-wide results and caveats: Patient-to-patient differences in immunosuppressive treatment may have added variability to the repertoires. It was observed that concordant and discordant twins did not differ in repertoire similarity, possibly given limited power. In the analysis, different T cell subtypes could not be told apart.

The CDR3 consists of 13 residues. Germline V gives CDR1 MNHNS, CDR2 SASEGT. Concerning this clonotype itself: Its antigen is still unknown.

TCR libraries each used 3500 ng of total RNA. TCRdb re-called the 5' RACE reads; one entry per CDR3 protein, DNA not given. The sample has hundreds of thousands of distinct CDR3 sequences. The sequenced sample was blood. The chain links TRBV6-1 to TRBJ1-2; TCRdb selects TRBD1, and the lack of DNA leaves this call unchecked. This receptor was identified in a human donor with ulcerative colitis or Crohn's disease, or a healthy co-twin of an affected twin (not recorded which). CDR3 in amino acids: CASSGSILGRYTF.